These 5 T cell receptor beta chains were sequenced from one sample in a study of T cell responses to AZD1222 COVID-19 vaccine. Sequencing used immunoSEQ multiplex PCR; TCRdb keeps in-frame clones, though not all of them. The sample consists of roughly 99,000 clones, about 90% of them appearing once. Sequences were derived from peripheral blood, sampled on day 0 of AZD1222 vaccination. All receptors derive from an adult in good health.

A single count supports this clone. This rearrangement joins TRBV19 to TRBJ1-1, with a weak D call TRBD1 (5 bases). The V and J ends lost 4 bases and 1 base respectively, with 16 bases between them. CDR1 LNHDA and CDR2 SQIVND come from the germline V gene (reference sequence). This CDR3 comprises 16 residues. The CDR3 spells CASSTGTPRRNTEAFF. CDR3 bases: TGTGCCAGTAGTACCGGGACGCCTAGGAGGAACACTGAAGCTTTCTTT.

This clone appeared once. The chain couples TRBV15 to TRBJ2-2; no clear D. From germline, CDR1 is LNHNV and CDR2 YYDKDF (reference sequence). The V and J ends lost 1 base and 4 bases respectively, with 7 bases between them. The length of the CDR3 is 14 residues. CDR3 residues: CATSRVGSTGELFF. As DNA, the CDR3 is TGTGCCACCAGCAGAGTGGGGTCCACCGGGGAGCTGTTTTTT.

CDR3 DNA: TGTGCCAGCAGTTACATATTGGCTAACGGTGAGCAGTTCTTC. This encodes CASSYILANGEQFF. The chain links TRBV6-2 or TRBV6-3 to TRBJ2-1, with D hard to call. The V gene's germline CDR1 is MNHEY and CDR2 SVGEGT. The CDR3 loop spans 14 amino acids. V shed 2 bases and J shed 9 bases, with 14 bases lying between them.

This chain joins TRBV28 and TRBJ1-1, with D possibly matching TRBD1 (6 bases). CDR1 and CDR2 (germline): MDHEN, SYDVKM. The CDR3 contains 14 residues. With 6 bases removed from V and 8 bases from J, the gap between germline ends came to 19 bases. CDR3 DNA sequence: TGTGCCAGCAGGTCCATAGGGGGGCGGGCAGAAGCTTTCTTT. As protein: CASRSIGGRAEAFF.

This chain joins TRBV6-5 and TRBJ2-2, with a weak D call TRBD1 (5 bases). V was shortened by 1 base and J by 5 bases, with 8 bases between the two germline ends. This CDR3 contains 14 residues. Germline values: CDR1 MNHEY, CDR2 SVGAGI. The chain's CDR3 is CASSYFSGTGELFF. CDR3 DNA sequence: TGTGCCAGCAGTTACTTTTCAGGGACCGGGGAGCTGTTTTTT.